The source of this T cell receptor (beta chain) is a study of blood T cell repertoires in COVID-19. Across the study: There were acute and convalescent COVID-19 samples, and they came from the United States, Italy and Spain. T cells, B-cell-depleted T cells, or PBMCs supplied cDNA or gDNA.

From germline, CDR1 is LGHNA and CDR2 YNFKEQ. The CDR3 contains 14 residues. The V end was cut by 1 base, the J end by 2 bases, with 8 bases between. Source study methods: Estimates of nucleated cell counts were drawn from the amplification of reference gene primers. The data were produced by immunoSEQ multiplex PCR, yet TCRdb's version contains in-frame clones alone and is incomplete. Clone size and V and J calls were adopted from that table, with D and trimming inferred from the DNA. This table has about 190,000 clones, 70% to 85% appearing once. This clone was seen just once. Material: peripheral blood. The clonotype originates from a woman in her forties or fifties with acute or convalescent COVID-19. The chain joins TRBV4-2 to TRBJ1-2; D may be TRBD1 (6 bases). CDR3 nucleotide sequence: TGTGCCAGCAGCCAAGCGAGGGGGAACTATGGCTACACCTTC. Residues: CASSQARGNYGYTF.